This T cell receptor (beta chain) is from a study of T cells in Graves' hyperthyroidism and ophthalmopathy. Points on this clonotype: Germline is not matched at one junction end, which may reflect a read error.

Uncontrolled infection, other autoimmune disease, pregnancy or lactation excluded patients. RNA transcripts were the template for amplifying TCR beta CDR3 regions. HTBI primers were the set used in a first-round RT-PCR of the TCR CDR3. One entry per CDR3 protein, called by TCRdb with MiXCR from the multiplex PCR reads. Altogether more than 550,000 distinct CDR3 sequences are present, 17% being singletons, with the ten largest covering roughly a sixth. CDR3 length: 16 residues. CDR1 is SGHTA and CDR2 is FQGTGA in the germline V gene. This sequence originates from a man aged 45-65 years with Graves' hyperthyroidism. The chain carries TRBV7-3 and TRBJ2-1; 9 nucleotides align to TRBD1. The sequenced sample was blood. CDR3 sequence (DNA): TGTGCCAGCAACTTAACCCAAGGGACAGGGTGGCGGGAGCAGTTCTTC. This encodes CASNLTQGTGWREQFF.